Listed below are T cell receptor beta chains from one sample, sequenced in a study of identical twins. In TCRdb, the 5' RACE reads were re-called with MiXCR into one record per CDR3 protein. Here the sample spans about 250,000 distinct CDR3 sequences, about 9% being singletons. This sample was also put to use in a study of yellow fever vaccine responses in identical twins.

Sequencing was done on a sample of CD8+ T cells sorted from blood. The receptors shown here come from a woman in her late teens or twenties in good health. Both conserved end residues are part of each CDR3. The D gene is left open where the match is weak. Only some rows state a clone size, as once, few, many or a class for expanded clones.

d_gene	j_gene	v_gene	abundance	CDR3nt	CDR3aa
TRBD2	TRBJ2-7	TRBV7-9	many	TGTGCCAGCAGCGCACTAGCGGGACCGTCCTACGAGCAGTACTTC	CASSALAGPSYEQYF
NA	TRBJ2-3	TRBV27	NA	TGTGCCAGCAGTTTGAAAGAAGCGGCCACAGATACGCAGTATTTT	CASSLKEAATDTQYF
NA	TRBJ2-3	TRBV9	NA	TGTGCCAGCAGCGTAGAGTCGGTTCGGTCAGATACGCAGTATTTT	CASSVESVRSDTQYF
TRBD2	TRBJ2-3	TRBV27	NA	TGTGCCAGCAGTGCCCTAGCGGGAGGGCCAGATACGCAGTATTTT	CASSALAGGPDTQYF
NA	TRBJ1-1	TRBV7-9	NA	TGTGCCAGCAGCCCCGGGGGCCCCCAGGCTTTCTTT	CASSPGGPQAFF
NA	TRBJ2-7	TRBV29-1	many	TGCAGCGTTGCACAGCATAGCTCCTACGAGCAGTACTTC	CSVAQHSSYEQYF
NA	TRBJ1-1	TRBV12-3/TRBV12-4	many	TGTGCCAGCAGTCCTCAGAACACTGAAGCTTTCTTT	CASSPQNTEAFF
TRBD1	TRBJ1-4	TRBV6-1	NA	TGTGCCAGCAGCCCCGGAGGGGGCCCTTACTTAGGGGAAAAACTGTTTTTT	CASSPGGGPYLGEKLFF
TRBD1	TRBJ1-1	TRBV6-4	NA	TGTGCCAGCAGTGACACGAGACAGGGACGCTCCGAAGCTTTCTTT	CASSDTRQGRSEAFF
TRBD2	TRBJ2-3	TRBV12-3/TRBV12-4	many	TGTGCCAGCAGTACGACTAGCGGGGGGGCCGGAGATACGCAGTATTTT	CASSTTSGGAGDTQYF
NA	TRBJ1-2	TRBV11-2	NA	TGTGCCAGCAGCTCTAGGCTGGACAGCCTGTGGTATGGCTACACCTTC	CASSSRLDSLWYGYTF
TRBD1	TRBJ2-3	TRBV29-1	NA	TGCAGCGGTCGACAGGGACACACAGATACGCAGTATTTT	CSGRQGHTDTQYF
NA	TRBJ2-2	TRBV27	few	TGTGCCACCGCGGAGAGTCTGGGGTTGAGCACCGGGGAGCTGTTTTTT	CATAESLGLSTGELFF
NA	TRBJ2-7	TRBV27	NA	TGTGCCAGCGGGCCACAGGGTTTCTACGAGCAGTACTTC	CASGPQGFYEQYF
NA	TRBJ2-7	TRBV29-1	many	TGCAGCGTTGGAGGACTGACCACCTACGAGCAGTACTTC	CSVGGLTTYEQYF
TRBD1	TRBJ1-5	TRBV10-3	NA	TGTGCCATCAGTGAGTCGGGACAGGTCAATCAGCCCCAGCATTTT	CAISESGQVNQPQHF
NA	TRBJ2-7	TRBV6-1	NA	TGTGCCACAGACAGTTACGAGCAGTACTTC	CATDSYEQYF
TRBD2	TRBJ2-5	TRBV4-2	few	TGTGCCAGCAGCCAATTAGCGGGGGGTCAAGAGACCCAGTACTTC	CASSQLAGGQETQYF
TRBD2	TRBJ2-1	TRBV12-3/TRBV12-4	NA	TGTGCCAGCAGTTTAGTAGCGGGAGGACACAATGAGCAGTTCTTC	CASSLVAGGHNEQFF
TRBD2	TRBJ2-7	TRBV5-5	few	TGTGCCAGCAGCCCCCGAGCGGGGGGCCCCTACGAGCAGTACTTC	CASSPRAGGPYEQYF
TRBD2	TRBJ2-1	TRBV2	many	TGTGCCAGCAGATCACTAGCGGGGTCCGTTGGAGAGCAGTTCTTC	CASRSLAGSVGEQFF
NA	TRBJ2-4	TRBV9	NA	TGTGCCAGCAGCGGGGGGGAGAACATTCAGTACTTC	CASSGGENIQYF
NA	TRBJ2-7	TRBV30	many	TGTGCCTGGAGTGGCGACAGCTACGAGCAGTACTTC	CAWSGDSYEQYF
NA	TRBJ1-1	TRBV29-1	few	TGCAGCGTTGCGTCCCTCAGGGGAAACACTGAAGCTTTCTTT	CSVASLRGNTEAFF
TRBD2	TRBJ2-7	TRBV20-1	few	TGCAGTGCCAAAAGACTAGCGGATATTACCTACGAGCAGTACTTC	CSAKRLADITYEQYF
TRBD2	TRBJ2-7	TRBV7-8	few	TGTGCCAGCAGCTTACTAGCGGCCTGGGAGCAGTACTTC	CASSLLAAWEQYF
TRBD2	TRBJ2-2	TRBV24-1	NA	TGTGCCACCAGTGATTTGCTGCCTAGCGGTCACACCGGGGAGCTGTTTTTT	CATSDLLPSGHTGELFF
TRBD1	TRBJ2-7	TRBV4-1	NA	TGCGCCAGCAGCCAAGAGGACAGGGGGCAGGAGGAGCAGTACTTC	CASSQEDRGQEEQYF
NA	TRBJ2-1	TRBV20-1	NA	TGCAGTGCTAGAGATCGGGAGAGCCGCCGGCACTTC	CSARDRESRRHF
NA	TRBJ2-1	TRBV6-2/TRBV6-3	NA	TGTGCCAGCAGTTACTCAATCACGACGGACCTCACTTACAATGAGCAGTTCTTC	CASSYSITTDLTYNEQFF
NA	TRBJ2-7	TRBV6-5	few	TGTGCCAGCAGCTTAGGAGGGACTTCCTACGAGCAGTACTTC	CASSLGGTSYEQYF
NA	TRBJ2-7	TRBV27	once	TGTGCCAGCAGTTCCGGCAGGGTCTACGAGCAGTACTTC	CASSSGRVYEQYF
TRBD2	TRBJ2-1	TRBV2	NA	TGTGCCAGCAGCTCTCTAGCGGGGGGCAACAATGAGCAGTTCTTC	CASSSLAGGNNEQFF
TRBD2	TRBJ2-1	TRBV4-1	few	TGCGCCAGCAGCCAACCCGGGACTAACAATGAGCAGTTCTTC	CASSQPGTNNEQFF
NA	TRBJ1-2	TRBV29-1	NA	TGCAGCGTTGAAACCCGGGAAGGCTACACCTTC	CSVETREGYTF
NA	TRBJ2-5	TRBV7-9	few	TGTGCCAGCAGCTTAGTCAGGACGGAGACCCAGTACTTC	CASSLVRTETQYF
NA	TRBJ2-3	TRBV29-1	NA	TGCAGCGTTGAAAGGGGGACAGATACGCAGTATTTT	CSVERGTDTQYF
TRBD1	TRBJ2-7	TRBV11-2	NA	TGTGCCAGCAGCCCGACGACAGGGTTCTCCTACGAGCAGTACTTC	CASSPTTGFSYEQYF
NA	TRBJ2-5	TRBV10-3	many	TGTGCCATCAGTGAGGTGGACCAAGAGACCCAGTACTTC	CAISEVDQETQYF
NA	TRBJ2-7	TRBV9	many	TGTGCCAGCAGCGTAGGACATTTGAACGAGCAGTACTTC	CASSVGHLNEQYF
NA	TRBJ2-7	TRBV5-6	NA	TGTGCCAGCGGCCTTGGGACAACCAGGCAAAGCTCCTACGAGCAGTACTTC	CASGLGTTRQSSYEQYF
TRBD1	TRBJ2-7	TRBV27	NA	TGTGCCAGCAGTCCGATGACAGGGGTCTTCTACGAGCAGTACTTC	CASSPMTGVFYEQYF
TRBD1	TRBJ1-2	TRBV11-2	few	TGTGCCAGCAGCTTAGACCAGGGGGCGCCTGGCTACACCTTC	CASSLDQGAPGYTF
TRBD2	TRBJ2-2	TRBV7-2	few	TGTGCCACTCCCCTAGCGGGGAGACTCACCGGGGAGCTGTTTTTT	CATPLAGRLTGELFF